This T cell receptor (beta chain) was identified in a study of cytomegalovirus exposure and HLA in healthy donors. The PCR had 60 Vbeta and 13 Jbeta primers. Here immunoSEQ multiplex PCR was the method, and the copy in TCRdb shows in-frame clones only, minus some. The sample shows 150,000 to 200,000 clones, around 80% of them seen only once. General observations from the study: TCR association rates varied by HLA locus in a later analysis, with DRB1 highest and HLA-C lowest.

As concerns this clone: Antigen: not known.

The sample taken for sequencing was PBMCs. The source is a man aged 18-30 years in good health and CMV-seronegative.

The DNA of the CDR3 is TGCAGCGTTGAGAGCGGGGACACCTACAATGAGCAGTTCTTC. The encoded protein is CSVESGDTYNEQFF. This chain links TRBV29-1 with TRBJ2-1, with a weak D call TRBD2 (7 bases). This CDR3 comprises 14 residues. Germline assignment: CDR1 SQVTM and CDR2 ANQGSEA. With 3 bases removed from V and 2 bases from J, the gap between germline ends came to 11 bases.